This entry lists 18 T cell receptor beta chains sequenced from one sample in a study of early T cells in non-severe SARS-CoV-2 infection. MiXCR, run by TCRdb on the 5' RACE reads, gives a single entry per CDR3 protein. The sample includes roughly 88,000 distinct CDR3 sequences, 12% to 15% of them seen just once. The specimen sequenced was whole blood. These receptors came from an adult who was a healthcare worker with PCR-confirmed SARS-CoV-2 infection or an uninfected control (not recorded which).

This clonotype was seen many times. CDR3 nucleotide sequence: TGTGCCAGCAGCCCGACAGGTCTACACGAAGGAACCTACGAGCAGTACTTC. As protein: CASSPTGLHEGTYEQYF. The chain couples TRBV5-5 to TRBJ2-7; tentatively, D is TRBD1 (6 bases). CDR1 SGHKS and CDR2 YYEKEE come from the germline V gene (reference sequence). CDR3 length: 17 residues. V shed 4 bases and J shed 2 bases, with 22 bases lying between them.

The CDR3 spells CATSSGTGTNEKLFF. In DNA form, the CDR3 reads TGTGCCACCAGCAGCGGGACAGGCACTAATGAAAAACTGTTTTTT. This rearrangement joins TRBV15 to TRBJ1-4; 8 bases align to TRBD1. V gave up 3 bases and J gave up 2 bases; unmatched junction bases: 2. This CDR3 contains 15 residues. Looked up from germline, CDR1 is LNHNV and CDR2 is YYDKDF (reference sequence).

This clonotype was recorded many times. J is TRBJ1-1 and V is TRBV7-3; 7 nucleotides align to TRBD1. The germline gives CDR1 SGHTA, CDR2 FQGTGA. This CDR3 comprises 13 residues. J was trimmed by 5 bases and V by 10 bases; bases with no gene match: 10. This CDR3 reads CATSRGRETEAFF. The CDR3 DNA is TGTGCCACTTCGAGGGGGCGCGAGACTGAAGCTTTCTTT.

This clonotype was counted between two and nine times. The CDR3, as DNA: TGTGCCAGCACCTCCCCCCGGGCTTCTGGAAACACCATATATTTT. Protein sequence: CASTSPRASGNTIYF. The gene calls are TRBV7-8 and TRBJ1-3, with D hard to call. Per the germline V gene, CDR1 is SGHVS and CDR2 is FQNEAQ. This CDR3 is 15 amino acids long. Trimming took 7 bases from V and 1 from J, leaving 14 bases between them.

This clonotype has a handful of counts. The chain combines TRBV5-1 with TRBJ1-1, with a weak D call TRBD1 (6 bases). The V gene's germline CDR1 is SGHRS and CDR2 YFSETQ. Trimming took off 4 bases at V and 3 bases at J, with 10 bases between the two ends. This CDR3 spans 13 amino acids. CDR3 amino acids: CASSPRGDTEAFF. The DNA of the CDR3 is TGCGCCAGCAGCCCTAGGGGGGACACTGAAGCTTTCTTT.

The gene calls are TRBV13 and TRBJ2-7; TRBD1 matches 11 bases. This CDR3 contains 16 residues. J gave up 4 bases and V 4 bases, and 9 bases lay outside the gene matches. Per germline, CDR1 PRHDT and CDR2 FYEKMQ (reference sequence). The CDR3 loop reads CASSSTGTGGVYEQYF. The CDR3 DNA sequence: TGTGCCAGCAGCTCCACCGGGACAGGGGGTGTTTACGAGCAGTACTTC. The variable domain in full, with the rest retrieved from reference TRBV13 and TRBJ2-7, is AAGVIQSPRHLIKEKRETATLKCYPIPRHDTVYWYQQGPGQDPQFLISFYEKMQSDKGSIPDRFSAQQFSDYHSELNMSSLELGDSALYFCASSSTGTGGVYEQYFGPGTRLTVT.

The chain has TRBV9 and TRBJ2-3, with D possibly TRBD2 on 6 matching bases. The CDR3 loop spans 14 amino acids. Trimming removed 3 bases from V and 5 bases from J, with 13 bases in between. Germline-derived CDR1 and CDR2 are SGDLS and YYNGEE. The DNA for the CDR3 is TGTGCCAGCAGCGCCCCCGGGAGCCGAGATACGCAGTATTTT. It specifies CASSAPGSRDTQYF.

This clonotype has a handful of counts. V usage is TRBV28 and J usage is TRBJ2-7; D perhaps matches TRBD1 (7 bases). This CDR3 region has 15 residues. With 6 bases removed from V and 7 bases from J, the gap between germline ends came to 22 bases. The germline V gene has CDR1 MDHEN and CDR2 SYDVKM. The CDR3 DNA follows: TGTGCCAGCAGCGACCCGAGGGCAGGGGGGCGAGAGCAGTACTTC. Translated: CASSDPRAGGREQYF.

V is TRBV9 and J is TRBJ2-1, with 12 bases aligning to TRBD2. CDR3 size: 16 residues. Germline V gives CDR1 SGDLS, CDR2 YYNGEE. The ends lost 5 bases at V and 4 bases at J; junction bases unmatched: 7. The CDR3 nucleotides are TGTGCCAGCAGGGCGACTAGCGGGGGACCTTACAATGAGCAGTTCTTC. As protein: CASRATSGGPYNEQFF.

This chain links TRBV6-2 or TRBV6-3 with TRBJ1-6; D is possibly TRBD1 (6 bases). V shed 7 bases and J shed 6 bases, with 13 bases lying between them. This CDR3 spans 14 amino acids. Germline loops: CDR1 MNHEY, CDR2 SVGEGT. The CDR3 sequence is CASIPGHSNSPLHF. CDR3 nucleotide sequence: TGTGCCAGCATCCCGGGACATAGTAATTCACCCCTCCACTTT.

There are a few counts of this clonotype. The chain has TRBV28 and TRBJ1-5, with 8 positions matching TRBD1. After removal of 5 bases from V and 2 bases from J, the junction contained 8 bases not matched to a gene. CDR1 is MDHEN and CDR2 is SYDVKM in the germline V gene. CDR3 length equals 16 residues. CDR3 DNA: TGTGCCAGCAGTGGGACGACAGGGGTTGGCAATCAGCCCCAGCATTTT. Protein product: CASSGTTGVGNQPQHF.

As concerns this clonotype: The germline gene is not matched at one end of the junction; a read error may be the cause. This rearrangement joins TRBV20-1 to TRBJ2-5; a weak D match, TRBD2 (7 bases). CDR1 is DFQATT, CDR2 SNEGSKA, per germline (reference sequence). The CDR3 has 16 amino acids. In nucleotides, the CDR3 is TGCAGTGCCCCGGGGGGCACCAACCCTTTAACTGAGAGCCAGTACTTC. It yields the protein CSAPGGTNPLTESQYF.

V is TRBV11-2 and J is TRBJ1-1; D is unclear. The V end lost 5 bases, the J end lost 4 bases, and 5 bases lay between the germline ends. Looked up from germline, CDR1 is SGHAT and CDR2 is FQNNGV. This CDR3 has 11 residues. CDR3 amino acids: CASSAATEAFF. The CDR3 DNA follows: TGTGCCAGCAGCGCTGCCACTGAAGCTTTCTTT.

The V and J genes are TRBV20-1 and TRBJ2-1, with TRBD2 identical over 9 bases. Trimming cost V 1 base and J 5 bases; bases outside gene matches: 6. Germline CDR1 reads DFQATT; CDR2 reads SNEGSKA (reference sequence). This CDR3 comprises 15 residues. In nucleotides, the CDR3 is TGCAGTGCTAGAGTAGGGACTAGCTACGACAATGAGCAGTTCTTC. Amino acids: CSARVGTSYDNEQFF.

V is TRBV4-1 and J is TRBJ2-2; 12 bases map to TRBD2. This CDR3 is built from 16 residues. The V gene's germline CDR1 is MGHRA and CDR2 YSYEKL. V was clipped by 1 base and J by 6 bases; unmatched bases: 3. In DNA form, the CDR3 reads TGCGCCAGCAGCCAAGGCCTAGCGGGGGGGCCCGGGGAGCTGTTTTTT. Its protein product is CASSQGLAGGPGELFF.

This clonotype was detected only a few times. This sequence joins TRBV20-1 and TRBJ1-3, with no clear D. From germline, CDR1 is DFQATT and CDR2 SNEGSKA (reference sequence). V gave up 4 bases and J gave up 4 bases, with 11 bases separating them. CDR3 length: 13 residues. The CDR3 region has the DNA TGCAGTGCTATGTGGCCTGGAGGAAACACCATATATTTT. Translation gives CSAMWPGGNTIYF.

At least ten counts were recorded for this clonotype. The CDR3 loop reads CASSPNTYGYTF. In DNA form, the CDR3 reads TGTGCCAGCAGCCCAAACACCTATGGCTACACCTTC. This chain links TRBV14 with TRBJ1-2; no clear D gene. Germline V CDR1 and CDR2: SGHDN, FVKESK. CDR3 size: 12 residues. Trimming took off 4 bases at V and 4 bases at J, with 7 bases between the two ends.

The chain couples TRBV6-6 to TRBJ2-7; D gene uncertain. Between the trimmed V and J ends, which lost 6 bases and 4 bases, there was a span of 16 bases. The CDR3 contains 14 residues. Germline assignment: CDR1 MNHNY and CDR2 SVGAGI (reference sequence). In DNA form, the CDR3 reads TGTGCCAGCAGCTCCCCGGGCCCCTTGTACGAGCAGTACTTC. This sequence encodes CASSSPGPLYEQYF.